This T cell receptor (beta chain) was identified during a study of Ad26.COV2.S vaccination and SARS-CoV-2 variants. Broader study findings: Reported post-vaccination CD8+ and CD4+ T cell responses to spike showed substantial breadth.

V dropped 6 bases and J dropped 0 bases, with 16 bases sitting between them. CDR3 size: 16 residues. CDR1 is SGHRS and CDR2 is YFSETQ in the germline V gene. Data came from immunoSEQ multiplex PCR; TCRdb stores just in-frame clones and leaves some out. The repertoire holds 360,000 or so clones, approximately 91% seen once, with over 1.5% in the top ten. Regarding this clone: The antigen is unknown.

Treatment indicated: 15 to 20 received Ad26.COV2.S at low or high dose, single or two shots; roughly five received placebo; per-sample allocation not given. At day 63 after the first vaccine or placebo injection, samples were drawn. Adults aged 18-55 years in Boston included the donor. The chain combines TRBV5-1 with TRBJ2-1; D perhaps matches TRBD1 (5 bases). Sequences were derived from peripheral blood, sampled in a trial of Ad26.COV2.S vaccine versus placebo. The origin of this receptor is a person aged 18-65 years who received the Ad26.COV2.S COVID-19 vaccine or a placebo. The CDR3 here is CASNEGAHSSYNEQFF. DNA for the CDR3: TGCGCCAGCAACGAAGGGGCACACAGCTCCTACAATGAGCAGTTCTTC.